The sequence of this T cell receptor (beta chain) was determined in a study of Ad26.COV2.S vaccination and SARS-CoV-2 variants. Deletions cut 2 bases from V and 6 bases from J, with 7 bases between. The germline gives CDR1 MNHEY, CDR2 SVGEGT. The CDR3 spans 13 residues. Many counts were recorded for this clone. The same CDR3 also results from other DNA sequences found in this sample. Treatment meaning: some 20 received Ad26.COV2.S at low or high dose, single or two shots; roughly five received placebo; per-sample allocation not given. Repertoires come from day 63 after the first vaccine or placebo injection. Using immunoSEQ multiplex PCR, the repertoire was profiled, and TCRdb retains in-frame clones only, with some absent. Of 300,000 to 500,000 clones listed, around 85% were seen once; the top ten hold 3.5%.

This chain joins TRBV6-2 or TRBV6-3 and TRBJ2-2; no firm D call. Sequencing was performed on peripheral blood, taken in a trial of Ad26.COV2.S vaccine versus placebo. The sequence was obtained from a person between 18 and 59 years old who received the Ad26.COV2.S COVID-19 vaccine or a placebo. CDR3 region: CASSYVGAGELFF. The CDR3, as DNA: TGTGCCAGCAGTTACGTTGGGGCCGGGGAGCTGTTTTTT.